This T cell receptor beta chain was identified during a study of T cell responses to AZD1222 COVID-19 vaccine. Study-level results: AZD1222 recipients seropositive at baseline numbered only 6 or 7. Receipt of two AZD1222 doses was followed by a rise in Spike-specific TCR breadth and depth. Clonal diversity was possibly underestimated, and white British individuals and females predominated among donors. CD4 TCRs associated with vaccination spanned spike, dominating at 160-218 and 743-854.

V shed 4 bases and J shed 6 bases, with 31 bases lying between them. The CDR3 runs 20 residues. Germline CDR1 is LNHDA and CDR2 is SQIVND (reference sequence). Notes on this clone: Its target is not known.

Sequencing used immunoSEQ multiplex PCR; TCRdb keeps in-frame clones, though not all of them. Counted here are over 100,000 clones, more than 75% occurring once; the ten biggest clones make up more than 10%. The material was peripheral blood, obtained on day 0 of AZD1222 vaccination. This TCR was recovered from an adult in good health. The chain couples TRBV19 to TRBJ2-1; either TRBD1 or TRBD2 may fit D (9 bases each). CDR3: CASSKQGASGKGLTGNEQFF. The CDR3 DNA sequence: TGTGCCAGTAGTAAACAGGGGGCTAGCGGGAAGGGCCTAACCGGCAATGAGCAGTTCTTC. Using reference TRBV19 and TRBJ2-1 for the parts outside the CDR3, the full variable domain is DGGITQSPKYLFRKEGQNVTLSCEQNLNHDAMYWYRQDPGQGLRLIYYSQIVNDFQKGDIAEGYSVSREKKESFPLTVTSAQKNPTAFYLCASSKQGASGKGLTGNEQFFGPGTRLTVL.